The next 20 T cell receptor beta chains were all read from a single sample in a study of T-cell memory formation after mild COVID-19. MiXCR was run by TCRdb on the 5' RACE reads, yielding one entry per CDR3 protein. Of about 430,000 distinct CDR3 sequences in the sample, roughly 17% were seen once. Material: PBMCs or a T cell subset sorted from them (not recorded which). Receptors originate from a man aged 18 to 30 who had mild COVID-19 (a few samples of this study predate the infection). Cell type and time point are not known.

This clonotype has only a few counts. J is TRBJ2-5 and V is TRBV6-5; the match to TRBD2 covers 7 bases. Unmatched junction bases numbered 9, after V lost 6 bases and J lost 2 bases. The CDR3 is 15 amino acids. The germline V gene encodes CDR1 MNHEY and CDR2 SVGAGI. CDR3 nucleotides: TGTGCCAGCAGGGGCGGGGGTGCCGGGCAAGAGACCCAGTACTTC. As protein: CASRGGGAGQETQYF.

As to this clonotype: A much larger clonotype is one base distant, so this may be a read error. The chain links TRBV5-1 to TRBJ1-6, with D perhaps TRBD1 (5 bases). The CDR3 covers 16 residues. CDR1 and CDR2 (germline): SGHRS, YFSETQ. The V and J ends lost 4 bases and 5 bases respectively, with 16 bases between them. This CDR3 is CASSPYEGPDNSPLHF. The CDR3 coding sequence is TGCGCCAGCAGCCCCTACGAGGGACCAGATAATTCACCCCTCCACTTT.

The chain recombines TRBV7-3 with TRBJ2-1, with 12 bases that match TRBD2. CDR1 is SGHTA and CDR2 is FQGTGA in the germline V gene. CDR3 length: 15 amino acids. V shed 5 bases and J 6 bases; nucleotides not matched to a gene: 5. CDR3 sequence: CASSLTSGGVNEQFF. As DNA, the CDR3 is TGTGCCAGCAGCCTGACTAGCGGGGGAGTCAATGAGCAGTTCTTC.

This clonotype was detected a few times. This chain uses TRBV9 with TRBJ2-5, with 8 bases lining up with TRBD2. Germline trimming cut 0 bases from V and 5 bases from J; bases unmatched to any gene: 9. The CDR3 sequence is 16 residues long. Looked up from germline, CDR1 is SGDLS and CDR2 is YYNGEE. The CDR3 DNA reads TGTGCCAGCAGCGTAGTTGGTAGCGGGGCTGGGGAGACCCAGTACTTC. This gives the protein CASSVVGSGAGETQYF.

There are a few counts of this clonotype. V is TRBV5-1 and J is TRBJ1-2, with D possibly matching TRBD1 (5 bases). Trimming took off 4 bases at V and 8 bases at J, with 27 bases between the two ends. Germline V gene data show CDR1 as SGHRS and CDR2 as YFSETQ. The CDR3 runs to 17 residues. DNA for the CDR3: TGCGCCAGCAGCGATTGGGGGGAAGCGAGACCTTTCTCCGGCTACACCTTC. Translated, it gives CASSDWGEARPFSGYTF.

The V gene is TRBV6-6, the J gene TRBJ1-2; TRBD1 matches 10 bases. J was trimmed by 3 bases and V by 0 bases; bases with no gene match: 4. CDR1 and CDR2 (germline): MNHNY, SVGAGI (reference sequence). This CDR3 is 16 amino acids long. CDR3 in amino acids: CASSYSMGTGDYGYTF. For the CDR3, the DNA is TGTGCCAGCAGTTACTCGATGGGGACAGGGGACTATGGCTACACCTTC.

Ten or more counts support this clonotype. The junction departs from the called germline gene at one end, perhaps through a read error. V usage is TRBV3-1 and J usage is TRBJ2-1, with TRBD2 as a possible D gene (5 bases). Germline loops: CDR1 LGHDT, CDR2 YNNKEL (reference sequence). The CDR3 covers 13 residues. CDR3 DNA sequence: TGCGCCAGCAGCCAAGAGGGCTACAATGAGCAGTTCTTC. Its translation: CASSQEGYNEQFF.

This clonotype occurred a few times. The CDR3 DNA is TGTGCCAGCAGTTTGAATTCGCCCCACGGGGAAAAACTGTTTTTT. It is translated as CASSLNSPHGEKLFF. The chain carries TRBV12-3 or TRBV12-4 and TRBJ1-4, with D hard to call. This CDR3 has 15 amino acids. V lost 3 bases and J lost 8, with 16 bases in between.

In DNA form, the CDR3 reads TGTGCTAGTGGTTTGGACGGGACTAGCGTCGCAGATACGCAGTATTTT. Translating it yields CASGLDGTSVADTQYF. This rearrangement joins TRBV12-5 to TRBJ2-3; 10 bases agree with TRBD2. The CDR3 runs 16 residues. From germline, CDR1 is LGHNT and CDR2 FRNRAP. V lost 1 base and J lost 4; bases outside the gene matches: 5.

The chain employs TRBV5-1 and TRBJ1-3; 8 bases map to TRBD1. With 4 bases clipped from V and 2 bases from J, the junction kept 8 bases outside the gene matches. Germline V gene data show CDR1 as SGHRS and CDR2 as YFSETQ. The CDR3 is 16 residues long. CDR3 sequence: CASSLDRAETGNTIYF. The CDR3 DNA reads TGCGCCAGCAGCCTGGACAGGGCAGAAACTGGAAACACCATATATTTT.

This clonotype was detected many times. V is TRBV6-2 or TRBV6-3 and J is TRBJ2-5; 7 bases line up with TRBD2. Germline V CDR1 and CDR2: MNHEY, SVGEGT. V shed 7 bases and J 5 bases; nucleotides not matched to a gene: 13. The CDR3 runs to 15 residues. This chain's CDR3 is CASTSRKKRDETQYF. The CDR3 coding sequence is TGTGCCAGCACCAGTCGAAAGAAGCGGGATGAGACCCAGTACTTC.

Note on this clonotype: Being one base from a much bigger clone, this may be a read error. Here the CDR3 DNA reads TGTGCCAGCAGCTTAGGGTGGCAGGGCTATGGCTACACCTTC. Its translation: CASSLGWQGYGYTF. The genes are TRBV7-2 and TRBJ1-2; D is perhaps TRBD1 (5 bases). The CDR3 totals 14 residues. Germline CDR1 and CDR2: SGHTA and FQGNSA. V was clipped by 1 base and J by 4 bases, with 10 bases between them.

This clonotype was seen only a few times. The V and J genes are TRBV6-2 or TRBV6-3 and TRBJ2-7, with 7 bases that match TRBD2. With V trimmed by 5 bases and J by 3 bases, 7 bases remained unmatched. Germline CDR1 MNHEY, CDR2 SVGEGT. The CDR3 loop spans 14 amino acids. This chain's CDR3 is CASSQMGTNYEQYV. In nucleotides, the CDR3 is TGTGCCAGCAGTCAAATGGGGACTAACTACGAGCAGTACGTC.

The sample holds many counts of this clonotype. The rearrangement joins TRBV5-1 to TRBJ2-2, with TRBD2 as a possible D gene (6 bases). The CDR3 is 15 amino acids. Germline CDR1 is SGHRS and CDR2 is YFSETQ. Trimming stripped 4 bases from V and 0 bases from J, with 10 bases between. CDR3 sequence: CASSGGTANTGELFF. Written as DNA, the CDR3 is TGCGCCAGCAGCGGCGGGACGGCGAACACCGGGGAGCTGTTTTTT.

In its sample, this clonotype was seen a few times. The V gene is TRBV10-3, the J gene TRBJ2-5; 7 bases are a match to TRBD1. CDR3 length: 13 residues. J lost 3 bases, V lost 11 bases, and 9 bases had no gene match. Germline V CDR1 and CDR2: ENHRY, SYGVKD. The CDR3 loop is CAAHRDREETQYF. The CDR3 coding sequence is TGTGCCGCCCATCGGGACAGAGAAGAGACCCAGTACTTC.

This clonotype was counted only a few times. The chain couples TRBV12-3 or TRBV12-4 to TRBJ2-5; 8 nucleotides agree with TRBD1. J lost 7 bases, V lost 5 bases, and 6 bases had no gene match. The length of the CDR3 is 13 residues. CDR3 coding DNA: TGTGCCAGCAGTGTTCCAGGGGGCTGGACCCAGTACTTC. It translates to CASSVPGGWTQYF.

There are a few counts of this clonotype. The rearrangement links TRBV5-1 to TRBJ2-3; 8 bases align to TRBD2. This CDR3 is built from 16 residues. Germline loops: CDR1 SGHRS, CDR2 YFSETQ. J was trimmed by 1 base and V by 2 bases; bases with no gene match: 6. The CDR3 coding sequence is TGCGCCAGCAGCTTAGGAGGCGGGGGGCGCACAGATACGCAGTATTTT. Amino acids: CASSLGGGGRTDTQYF.

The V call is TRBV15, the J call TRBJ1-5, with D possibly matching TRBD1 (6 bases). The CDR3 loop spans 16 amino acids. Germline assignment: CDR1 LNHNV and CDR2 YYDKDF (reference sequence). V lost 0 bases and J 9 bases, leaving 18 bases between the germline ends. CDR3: CATSREMGAVKRPQHF. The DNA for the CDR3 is TGTGCCACCAGCAGAGAAATGGGGGCGGTCAAACGGCCCCAGCATTTT.

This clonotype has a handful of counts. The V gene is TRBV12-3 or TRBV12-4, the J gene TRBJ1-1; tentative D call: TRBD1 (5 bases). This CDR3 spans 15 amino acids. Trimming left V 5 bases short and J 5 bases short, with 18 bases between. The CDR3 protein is CASSGGDLPKTEAFF. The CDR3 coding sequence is TGTGCCAGCAGTGGTGGGGACCTTCCGAAGACTGAAGCTTTCTTT.

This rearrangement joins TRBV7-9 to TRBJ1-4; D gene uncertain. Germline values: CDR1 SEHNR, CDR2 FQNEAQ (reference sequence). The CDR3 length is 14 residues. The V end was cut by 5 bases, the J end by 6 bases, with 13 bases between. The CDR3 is CASSDPLGDEKLFF. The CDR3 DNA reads TGTGCCAGCAGCGACCCTTTGGGCGATGAAAAACTGTTTTTT.